The 17 T cell receptor beta chains below come from one sample, sequenced in a study of blood T cell repertoires in COVID-19. Measured with immunoSEQ multiplex PCR; TCRdb has only the in-frame clones, and not every one. The data show some 74,000 clones, approximately 88% seen once. Material: peripheral blood. The receptors originated from a woman older than 75 with acute or convalescent COVID-19.

This CDR3 is CASSQDGSTGVGYTEAFF. The CDR3 DNA reads as TGTGCCAGCAGCCAAGATGGTTCGACAGGGGTTGGATACACTGAAGCTTTCTTT. V gene TRBV3-1 (or the pseudogene TRBV3-2) combines with J gene TRBJ1-1; 8 bases are a match to TRBD1. The CDR3 has 18 residues. CDR1 LGHDT and CDR2 YNNKEL come from the germline V gene (reference sequence). Trimming took 0 bases from V and 3 from J; bases not matched to a gene: 12.

The V call is TRBV4-2, the J call TRBJ2-2; 13 bases fit TRBD2. The CDR3 is made up of 18 amino acids. Germline V CDR1 and CDR2: LGHNA, YNFKEQ. V shed 1 base and J 1 base; nucleotides not matched to a gene: 3. CDR3 in DNA: TGTGCCAGCAGCCAAGGGACTAGCGGGGGTTGGAACACCGGGGAGCTGTTTTTT. Its translation is CASSQGTSGGWNTGELFF.

In its sample, this clone was seen a few times. The chain links TRBV7-3 to TRBJ2-1; TRBD2 agrees at 8 bases. Germline-derived CDR1 and CDR2 are SGHTA and FQGTGA. The CDR3 loop spans 15 amino acids. The V gene end was trimmed by 5 bases and the J gene end by 2 bases; junction bases not matched to a gene: 5. The CDR3, as DNA: TGTGCCAGCAGCCCCCTAGCGGGTCCCTACAATGAGCAGTTCTTC. Residues: CASSPLAGPYNEQFF. Full variable domain (rest looked up from reference TRBV7-3 and TRBJ2-1): GAGVSQTPSNKVTEKGKYVELRCDPISGHTALYWYRQSLGQGPEFLIYFQGTGAADDSGLPNDRFFAVRPEGSVSTLKIQRTERGDSAVYLCASSPLAGPYNEQFFGPGTRLTVL.

The chain employs TRBV12-3 or TRBV12-4 and TRBJ1-2; 7 bases match TRBD1. The trim removed 10 bases at V and 0 bases at J, leaving 2 bases unmatched. The CDR3 totals 12 residues. This chain's CDR3 is CAIQGANYGYTF. CDR3 nucleotide sequence: TGTGCCATTCAGGGGGCTAACTATGGCTACACCTTC.

This clone was seen only a few times. The chain has TRBV18 and TRBJ1-6; 8 bases fit TRBD1. This CDR3 is 13 amino acids long. Trimming took 3 bases from V and 13 from J; bases not matched to a gene: 5. CDR1 is KGHSH and CDR2 is LQKENI in the germline V gene. The CDR3 region has the DNA TGTGCCAGCTCACCTGGACAGGGCCAGCCCCTCCACTTT. Translating gives CASSPGQGQPLHF.

The rearrangement joins TRBV5-1 to TRBJ2-3, with TRBD2 matching over 7 bases. J lost 4 bases, V lost 0 bases, and 8 bases had no gene match. The germline V gene has CDR1 SGHRS and CDR2 YFSETQ. CDR3 length: 16 residues. CDR3 amino acids: CASSLDGGGSSDTQYF. Written as DNA, the CDR3 is TGCGCCAGCAGCTTGGATGGCGGCGGGAGTTCAGATACGCAGTATTTT.

V usage is TRBV21-1 and J usage is TRBJ2-7; TRBD1, the table's D call, was not compared with the DNA. TRBV21-1 is a known pseudogene. This CDR3 region has 13 residues. The CDR3 here is CASSKDRTYEQYF. The CDR3 DNA sequence: TGTGCCAGCAGCAAAGACAGAACCTACGAGCAGTACTTC.

This clone has just one count. This chain uses TRBV10-3 with TRBJ1-1; D gene unclear. The CDR3 covers 13 residues. The V and J ends lost 0 bases and 2 bases respectively, with 4 bases between them. Germline CDR1 is ENHRY and CDR2 is SYGVKD. This chain's CDR3 is CAISESYNTEAFF. CDR3 in DNA: TGTGCCATCAGTGAGTCCTATAACACTGAAGCTTTCTTT.

V usage is TRBV6-5 and J usage is TRBJ2-1, with a weak D call TRBD2 (6 bases). This CDR3 is 14 amino acids long. The V gene's germline CDR1 is MNHEY and CDR2 SVGAGI. V lost 8 bases and J 0 bases, leaving 11 bases between the germline ends. The CDR3 is CASLPGGSYNEQFF. CDR3 sequence (DNA): TGTGCCAGCCTGCCCGGGGGCTCCTACAATGAGCAGTTCTTC.

The rearrangement uses TRBV2 and TRBJ1-5; no definite D call. Deletions cut 6 bases from V and 8 bases from J, with 20 bases between. This CDR3 spans 15 amino acids. Germline lookup yields CDR1 SNHLY and CDR2 FYNNEI. This CDR3 is CASSAAGLALEPQHF. The CDR3 DNA sequence: TGTGCCAGCAGCGCGGCCGGTTTGGCGTTGGAGCCCCAGCATTTT.

J is TRBJ1-6 and V is TRBV7-2; D uncertain. Between the trimmed V and J ends, which lost 7 bases and 4 bases, there was a span of 11 bases. This CDR3 region has 14 residues. Germline-derived CDR1 and CDR2 are SGHTA and FQGNSA. Here the CDR3 DNA reads TGTGCCAGCAAAGGAGGCGGTTATAATTCACCCCTCCACTTT. It codes for CASKGGGYNSPLHF.

V is TRBV5-1 and J is TRBJ2-2; TRBD2 agrees at 8 bases. CDR1 and CDR2 from the germline V gene are SGHRS and YFSETQ. The CDR3 is 15 amino acids. V was clipped by 3 bases and J by 2 bases; unmatched bases: 3. The CDR3 here is CASSSRGGNTGELFF. Here the CDR3 DNA reads TGCGCCAGCAGCTCCCGGGGGGGCAACACCGGGGAGCTGTTTTTT.

This rearrangement joins TRBV6-8 to TRBJ2-7; 11 bases are shared with TRBD1. V gave up 4 bases and J gave up 6 bases; unmatched junction bases: 8. The germline V gene has CDR1 MNHGY and CDR2 SAAAGT. The CDR3 length is 15 residues. The CDR3 nucleotides read TGTGCCAGCAGTTTCCGGACAGGGGGCGGCTGCGAGCAGTACTTC. As protein: CASSFRTGGGCEQYF.

This clone was picked up a small number of times. The chain recombines TRBV19 with TRBJ2-7, with 10 bases identical to TRBD2. The CDR3 runs 15 residues. Per the germline V gene, CDR1 is LNHDA and CDR2 is SQIVND (reference sequence). The trim removed 4 bases at V and 0 bases at J, leaving 3 bases unmatched. CDR3 nucleotides: TGTGCCAGTAGTACAGGACTAGCGGACTCCTACGAGCAGTACTTC. This codes for CASSTGLADSYEQYF.

The CDR3 coding sequence is TGTGCCACCAGTGACGGGGGAGGGGACCATGGCTACACCTTC. It yields the protein CATSDGGGDHGYTF. The rearrangement links TRBV24-1 to TRBJ1-2; perhaps TRBD1 as D (5 bases). CDR1 and CDR2 (germline): KGHDR, SFDVKD. V shed 4 bases and J shed 6 bases, with 14 bases lying between them. The CDR3 has 14 amino acids.

As regards this clone: The junction shows a germline mismatch at one end, possibly a read error. This CDR3 is CASRDSSYGYTF. The CDR3 coding sequence is TGTGCTAGCAGAGACAGTTCCTATGGCTACACCTTC. The chain carries TRBV6-5 and TRBJ1-2; the D gene is possibly TRBD1 (5 bases). CDR3 length equals 12 residues. CDR1 and CDR2 (germline): MNHEY, SVGAGI.

This chain links TRBV6-1 with TRBJ2-3, with TRBD2 matching 9 bases. The V gene's germline CDR1 is MNHNS and CDR2 SASEGT. This CDR3 has 17 residues. Trimming removed 0 bases from V and 0 bases from J; junction bases left unmatched: 4. The CDR3 here is CASSEARLAVSTDTQYF. The CDR3 bases are TGTGCCAGCAGTGAAGCCCGACTAGCGGTGAGCACAGATACGCAGTATTTT.